These 27 T cell receptor beta chains came from one sample sequenced in a study of OX40 agonist ivuxolimab in advanced cancers. The method was immunoSEQ multiplex PCR; TCRdb's version includes in-frame clones alone and lacks a portion of them. The data contain about 91,000 clones, 84% of them singletons. Specimen: CD4+ or CD8+ T cells sorted from blood, collected in a trial of the OX40 agonist ivuxolimab. These receptors all come from an adult with an advanced solid tumor such as melanoma, head and neck, liver or kidney cancer.

This chain joins TRBV27 and TRBJ2-2; D ambiguous. The germline gives CDR1 MNHEY, CDR2 SMNVEV (reference sequence). Trimming stripped 6 bases from V and 5 bases from J, with 10 bases between. This CDR3 is built from 13 residues. The CDR3 reads CASSAFLTGELFF. As DNA, the CDR3 is TGTGCCAGCAGCGCCTTTCTTACCGGGGAGCTGTTTTTT.

The chain couples TRBV6-1 to TRBJ1-4; 8 nucleotides line up with TRBD1. CDR1 is MNHNS and CDR2 is SASEGT in the germline V gene. The CDR3 is made up of 15 amino acids. V lost 6 bases to trimming and J lost 7 bases; unmatched junction nucleotides: 10. In nucleotides, the CDR3 is TGTGCCAGCAGCACTGGACAGGGCAGAGGTGAAAAACTGTTTTTT. Translated, it gives CASSTGQGRGEKLFF.

The gene calls are TRBV7-2 and TRBJ2-2, with D perhaps assigned TRBD1 or TRBD2 (5 bases each). Germline V CDR1 and CDR2: SGHTA, FQGNSA. The CDR3 is 15 amino acids. Trimming took 1 base from V and 7 from J, leaving 13 bases between them. This CDR3 reads CASSLGQGANGELFF. Written as DNA, the CDR3 is TGTGCCAGCAGCTTAGGGCAGGGAGCGAACGGGGAGCTGTTTTTT.

DNA for the CDR3: TGTGCCATCAGTGGTGAGGGGGGTGTGTATGGCTACACCTTC. Translation gives CAISGEGGVYGYTF. The chain joins TRBV10-3 to TRBJ1-2; TRBD1 is a possible D gene (6 bases). This CDR3 is built from 14 residues. Trimming stripped 4 bases from V and 5 bases from J, with 14 bases between. The germline CDR1 and CDR2 sequences are ENHRY and SYGVKD.

The rearrangement uses TRBV7-8 and TRBJ2-6; unclear D gene. The V end was cut by 2 bases, the J end by 2 bases, with 10 bases between. The CDR3 is made up of 16 amino acids. Germline loops: CDR1 SGHVS, CDR2 FQNEAQ. This chain's CDR3 is CASSLPPAPGANVLTF. CDR3 DNA: TGTGCCAGCAGCTTACCCCCTGCCCCTGGGGCCAACGTCCTGACTTTC. The full variable domain, with the rest looked up from reference TRBV7-8 and TRBJ2-6, is GAGVSQSPRYKVAKRGQDVALRCDPISGHVSLFWYQQALGQGPEFLTYFQNEAQLDKSGLPSDRFFAERPEGSVSTLKIQRTQQEDSAVYLCASSLPPAPGANVLTFGAGSRLTVL.

Of note for this clone: Other DNA sequences in the same sample also yield this CDR3. The rearrangement links TRBV5-1 to TRBJ2-6; no reliable D call. V lost 7 bases to trimming and J lost 0 bases, with 11 bases between them. CDR3 length: 15 residues. CDR1 is SGHRS, CDR2 YFSETQ, per germline. The CDR3 DNA follows: TGCGCCAGCGGGGTAGGCAGCTCTGGGGCCAACGTCCTGACTTTC. Translated, it gives CASGVGSSGANVLTF.

The rearrangement links TRBV18 to TRBJ2-7, with D unclear. V was pared by 3 bases and J by 4 bases, with 7 bases between. The germline CDR1 and CDR2 sequences are KGHSH and LQKENI. This CDR3 is 12 amino acids long. CDR3 residues: CASSPSDYEQYF. The CDR3 coding sequence is TGTGCCAGCTCACCCTCGGATTACGAGCAGTACTTC.

The chain links TRBV9 to TRBJ2-2, with 15 bases aligning to TRBD2. The germline gives CDR1 SGDLS, CDR2 YYNGEE. The V and J ends lost 5 bases and 4 bases, in that order; junction bases with no gene match: 9. CDR3 size: 18 residues. CDR3 protein: CASRGTSGGFLPTGELFF. The CDR3 region has the DNA TGTGCCAGCAGAGGGACTAGCGGGGGGTTTTTACCCACCGGGGAGCTGTTTTTT.

The chain is built from TRBV19 and TRBJ1-6; 9 bases map to TRBD1. The CDR3 is 19 amino acids. CDR1 and CDR2 from the germline V gene are LNHDA and SQIVND (reference sequence). The V and J ends lost 4 bases and 7 bases, in that order; junction bases with no gene match: 17. The CDR3 DNA follows: TGTGCCAGTAGTACCCTCGGGACAGGGTACATTAGAGGGAATTCACCCCTCCACTTT. It specifies CASSTLGTGYIRGNSPLHF.

The DNA for the CDR3 is TGTGCCAGCAGACAGGACACGTACGAGCAGTACTTC. It encodes CASRQDTYEQYF. The rearrangement joins TRBV6-1 to TRBJ2-7; a weak D match, TRBD1 (5 bases). Trimming left V 6 bases short and J 4 bases short, with 10 bases between. The V gene's germline CDR1 is MNHNS and CDR2 SASEGT. The CDR3 has 12 residues.

The rearrangement links TRBV11-2 to TRBJ1-4; unclear D gene. From germline, CDR1 is SGHAT and CDR2 FQNNGV. The CDR3 covers 15 residues. V was pared by 0 bases and J by 0 bases, with 5 bases between. The CDR3: CASSLDVATNEKLFF. CDR3 bases: TGTGCCAGCAGCTTAGACGTTGCAACTAATGAAAAACTGTTTTTT.

The chain uses TRBV7-2 and TRBJ2-2; a weak D match, TRBD1 (6 bases). Trimming took off 2 bases at V and 2 bases at J, with 15 bases between the two ends. The CDR3 is 17 amino acids. Germline V gene sequence: CDR1 SGHTA, CDR2 FQGNSA. The CDR3 loop is CASSLRGTFVNTGELFF. The CDR3, as DNA: TGTGCCAGCAGCTTAAGGGGGACATTCGTTAACACCGGGGAGCTGTTTTTT.

This chain links TRBV6-5 with TRBJ2-5; D possibly corresponds to TRBD2 (6 bases). Germline V gene sequence: CDR1 MNHEY, CDR2 SVGAGI. The CDR3 is 15 residues long. V was clipped by 6 bases and J by 5 bases, with 19 bases between them. The CDR3 reads CASRIQEGAWETQYF. The CDR3 bases are TGTGCCAGCAGAATCCAGGAGGGCGCCTGGGAGACCCAGTACTTC.

This chain links TRBV27 with TRBJ1-2; D remains ambiguous. Germline V gene lookup returns CDR1 MNHEY and CDR2 SMNVEV (reference sequence). V lost 1 base to trimming and J lost 4 bases, with 16 bases between them. CDR3 length: 16 residues. CDR3 residues: CASSLFSDPYLYGYTF. The CDR3, as DNA: TGTGCCAGCAGTTTATTCAGTGACCCATACCTCTATGGCTACACCTTC.

This chain joins TRBV12-5 and TRBJ1-6; unclear D gene. V lost 2 bases and J 0 bases, leaving 14 bases between the germline ends. CDR3 length equals 18 residues. The V gene's germline CDR1 is LGHNT and CDR2 FRNRAP. In DNA form, the CDR3 reads TGTGCTAGTGGTTTGAATGAGGCACCAAGCTCCTATAATTCACCCCTCCACTTT. Protein product: CASGLNEAPSSYNSPLHF.

This chain joins TRBV29-1 and TRBJ2-4; 9 bases are shared with TRBD1. The CDR3 runs 15 residues. The germline V gene encodes CDR1 SQVTM and CDR2 ANQGSEA. The trim removed 6 bases at V and 0 bases at J, leaving 6 bases unmatched. CDR3 sequence reads: CSVATGGAAKNIQYF. The CDR3 DNA follows: TGCAGCGTAGCTACAGGGGGCGCAGCCAAAAACATTCAGTACTTC.

This clone was detected only a few times. The same CDR3 can be traced to other DNA sequences in this sample. This chain joins TRBV7-7 and TRBJ2-1, with TRBD1 matching over 9 bases. The CDR3 length is 15 residues. Per the germline V gene, CDR1 is SSHAT and CDR2 is FNYEAQ (reference sequence). V shed 6 bases and J 6 bases; nucleotides not matched to a gene: 9. This chain's CDR3 is CASSSGTGNVNEQFF. CDR3 in DNA: TGTGCCAGCAGTTCCGGGACAGGGAATGTCAATGAGCAGTTCTTC.

This clone was found once. The rearrangement links TRBV18 to TRBJ1-5, with 9 nucleotides matching TRBD1. The CDR3 spans 15 residues. Germline values: CDR1 KGHSH, CDR2 LQKENI. V lost 5 bases, J lost 5 bases, and 7 bases stayed unmatched. DNA for the CDR3: TGTGCCAGCTCAGGAGTGCGGACAGGGGATCAGCCCCAGCATTTT. This sequence encodes CASSGVRTGDQPQHF.

As DNA, the CDR3 is TGTGCCAGCAGCGCAACCACAGGGGGCGGGGAGACCCAGTACTTC. Protein: CASSATTGGGETQYF. The V call is TRBV5-6, the J call TRBJ2-5; 9 positions match TRBD1. Per germline, CDR1 SGHDT and CDR2 YYEEEE. Germline trimming cut 4 bases from V and 5 bases from J; bases unmatched to any gene: 9. The CDR3 spans 15 residues.

The V call is TRBV5-1, the J call TRBJ2-7, with D maybe TRBD1 (6 bases). Per germline, CDR1 SGHRS and CDR2 YFSETQ. The CDR3 sequence is 13 residues long. The germline V and J ends were trimmed by 4 bases and 1 base, with 9 bases remaining between them. The CDR3 loop is CASSQDSSYEQYF. The CDR3 nucleotides read TGCGCCAGCAGCCAGGACAGTTCCTACGAGCAGTACTTC.

The CDR3 loop is CASGSGTGYGYTF. The DNA of the CDR3 is TGTGCCAGCGGATCAGGGACTGGTTATGGCTACACCTTC. V gene TRBV7-5 combines with J gene TRBJ1-2. TRBV7-5 is designated a pseudogene. CDR3 length: 13 amino acids.

This clone was observed a few times. The chain joins TRBV7-9 to TRBJ2-2; D not certain. The germline CDR1 and CDR2 sequences are SEHNR and FQNEAQ (reference sequence). The CDR3 runs to 14 residues. Trimming took 1 base from V and 1 from J, leaving 4 bases between them. This chain's CDR3 is CASSLDMNTGELFF. The CDR3 nucleotides are TGTGCCAGCAGCTTAGACATGAACACCGGGGAGCTGTTTTTT.

The chain recombines TRBV6-5 with TRBJ2-7; the D is unclear. Trimming removed 6 bases from V and 0 bases from J, with 15 bases in between. Germline V gives CDR1 MNHEY, CDR2 SVGAGI. CDR3 length: 15 residues. CDR3 DNA sequence: TGTGCCAGCAGCTCAGCCGACACGAGCTCCTACGAGCAGTACTTC. Its protein is CASSSADTSSYEQYF.

The chain couples TRBV19 to TRBJ2-3; D might be TRBD2 (6 bases). CDR3 length: 16 residues. Trimming took 3 bases from V and 4 from J, leaving 17 bases between them. Per germline, CDR1 LNHDA and CDR2 SQIVND (reference sequence). The CDR3 DNA follows: TGTGCCAGTAGTATTCAACAGGCCCGGAGGGCAGATACGCAGTATTTT. It is translated as CASSIQQARRADTQYF.

The V and J genes are TRBV30 and TRBJ1-5, with no clear D. This CDR3 has 13 residues. Germline assignment: CDR1 GTSNPN and CDR2 SVGIG (reference sequence). Trimming pared 2 bases from V and 3 bases from J, leaving 8 bases between. The CDR3 DNA reads as TGTGCCTGGAGTACGGGCTACAATCAGCCCCAGCATTTT. Amino acid sequence: CAWSTGYNQPQHF.

The chain carries TRBV11-3 and TRBJ2-6; D possibly corresponds to TRBD2 (6 bases). Germline V gene sequence: CDR1 SGHNT, CDR2 YENEEA. The CDR3 sequence is 18 residues long. Trimming left V 4 bases short and J 2 bases short, with 18 bases between. This CDR3 reads CASSSPGVPLPGANVLTF. The CDR3 DNA follows: TGTGCCAGCAGCTCCCCGGGGGTGCCGTTACCTGGGGCCAACGTCCTGACTTTC. The whole variable domain, filled in from reference TRBV11-3 and TRBJ2-6, reads EAGVVQSPRYKIIEKKQPVAFWCNPISGHNTLYWYLQNLGQGPELLIRYENEEAVDDSQLPKDRFSAERLKGVDSTLKIQPAELGDSAVYLCASSSPGVPLPGANVLTFGAGSRLTVL.

The J gene is TRBJ1-2, the V gene TRBV28, with D perhaps TRBD1 (5 bases). V lost 5 bases, J lost 11 bases, and 21 bases lay in between. The CDR3 has 14 amino acids. Per germline, CDR1 MDHEN and CDR2 SYDVKM. In DNA form, the CDR3 reads TGTGCCAGCAGTGTCGGGACCTCCCCCTCGGGGTACACCTTC. Translation gives CASSVGTSPSGYTF.